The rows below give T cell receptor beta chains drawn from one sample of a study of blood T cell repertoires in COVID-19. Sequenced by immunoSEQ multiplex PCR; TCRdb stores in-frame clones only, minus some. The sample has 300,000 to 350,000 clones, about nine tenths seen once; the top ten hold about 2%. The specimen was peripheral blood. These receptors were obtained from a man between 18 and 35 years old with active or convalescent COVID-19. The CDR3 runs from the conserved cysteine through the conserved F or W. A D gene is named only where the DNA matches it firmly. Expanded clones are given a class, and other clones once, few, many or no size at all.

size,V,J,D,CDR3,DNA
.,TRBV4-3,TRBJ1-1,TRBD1,CASSQVEVRGDTEAFF,TGCGCCAGCAGCCAAGTCGAAGTCAGGGGGGACACTGAAGCTTTCTTT
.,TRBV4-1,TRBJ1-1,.,CASSQVLSSTTTEAFF,TGCGCCAGCAGCCAAGTACTATCGTCCACCACCACTGAAGCTTTCTTT
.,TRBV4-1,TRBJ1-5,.,CASSQEPGDNQSQHF,TGCGCCAGCAGCCAAGAGCCGGGAGATAATCAGTCCCAGCATTTT
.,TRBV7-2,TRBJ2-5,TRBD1,CASSPRTGAQGTQYF,TGTGCCAGCAGCCCACGGACAGGCGCCCAGGGGACCCAGTACTTC
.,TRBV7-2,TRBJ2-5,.,CASSLGAARTQYF,TGTGCCAGCAGCTTAGGGGCCGCACGGACCCAGTACTTC
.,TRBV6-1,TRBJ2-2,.,CASSEVGVTGELFF,TGTGCCAGCAGTGAAGTCGGGGTCACCGGGGAGCTGTTTTTT
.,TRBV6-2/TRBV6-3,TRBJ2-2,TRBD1,CASSNHRGITGELFF,TGTGCCAGCAGTAACCACAGGGGAATAACCGGGGAGCTGTTTTTT
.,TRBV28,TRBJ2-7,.,CASSFVRRKTYEQYF,TGTGCCAGCAGTTTCGTGCGGAGGAAGACCTACGAGCAGTACTTC
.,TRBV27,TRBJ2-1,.,CASSPRLVNEQFF,TGTGCCAGCAGCCCCCGACTAGTCAATGAGCAGTTCTTC
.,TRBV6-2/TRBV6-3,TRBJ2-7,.,CASSRDGSGYEQYF,TGTGCCAGCAGCCGTGATGGATCAGGTTACGAGCAGTACTTC
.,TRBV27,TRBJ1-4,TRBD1,CASSMRTGSNEKLFF,TGTGCCAGCAGTATGAGGACAGGTTCTAATGAAAAACTGTTTTTT
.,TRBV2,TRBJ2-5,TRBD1,CASSGQGETQYF,TGTGCCAGCAGTGGACAGGGAGAGACCCAGTACTTC
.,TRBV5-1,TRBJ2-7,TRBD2,CASSLFSGGPEQYF,TGCGCCAGCAGCTTGTTTTCGGGAGGGCCCGAGCAGTACTTC
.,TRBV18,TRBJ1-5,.,CASSPSQIINQPQHF,TGTGCCAGCTCACCATCCCAGATTATCAATCAGCCCCAGCATTTT
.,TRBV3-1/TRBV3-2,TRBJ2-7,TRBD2,CASSHVAGATGYEQYF,TGTGCCAGCAGCCATGTAGCGGGGGCCACGGGGTACGAGCAGTACTTC
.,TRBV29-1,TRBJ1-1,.,CSVRLRLMNTEAFF,TGCAGCGTTCGGCTGAGGCTAATGAACACTGAAGCTTTCTTT
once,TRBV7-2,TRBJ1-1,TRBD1,CASSSTGGVLNTEAFF,TGTGCCAGCAGCTCAACAGGGGGCGTGTTGAACACTGAAGCTTTCTTT
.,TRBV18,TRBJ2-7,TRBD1,CASSPGGTGTYEQYF,TGTGCCAGCTCACCAGGGGGGACAGGAACCTACGAGCAGTACTTC
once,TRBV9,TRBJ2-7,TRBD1,CASSPPAGGGYEQYF,TGTGCCAGCAGCCCCCCCGCAGGGGGCGGCTACGAGCAGTACTTC
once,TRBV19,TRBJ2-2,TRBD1,CASSARTGGTNTGELFF,TGTGCCAGTAGTGCTCGAACAGGGGGAACGAACACCGGGGAGCTGTTTTTT
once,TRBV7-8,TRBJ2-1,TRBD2,CASSPRLAASYNEQFF,TGTGCCAGCAGCCCGAGACTAGCGGCCTCCTACAATGAGCAGTTCTTC
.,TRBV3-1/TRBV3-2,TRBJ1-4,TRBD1,CASSLYRGEEKLFF,TGTGCCAGCAGCCTCTACAGGGGGGAAGAAAAACTGTTTTTT
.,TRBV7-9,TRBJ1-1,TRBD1,CASSPDLGQGNTEAFF,TGTGCCAGCAGCCCGGACTTGGGACAGGGGAACACTGAAGCTTTCTTT
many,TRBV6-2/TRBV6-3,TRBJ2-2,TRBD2,CASSLAGANTGELFF,TGTGCCAGCAGTTTAGCGGGGGCGAACACCGGGGAGCTGTTTTTT
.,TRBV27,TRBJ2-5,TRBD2,CASRPQLAGAQETQYF,TGTGCCAGCAGGCCACAACTAGCGGGAGCTCAAGAGACCCAGTACTTC
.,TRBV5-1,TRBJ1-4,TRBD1,CASSSGDRGEKLFF,TGCGCCAGCAGCTCGGGGGACAGGGGTGAAAAACTGTTTTTT
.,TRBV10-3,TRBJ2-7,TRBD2,CAISGKLDSGVSSYEQYF,TGTGCCATCAGTGGCAAGCTTGATAGCGGGGTTAGCTCCTACGAGCAGTACTTC
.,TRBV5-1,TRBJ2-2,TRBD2,CASSPALAGGPNTGELFF,TGCGCCAGCAGCCCCGCTCTAGCGGGGGGGCCCAACACCGGGGAGCTGTTTTTT
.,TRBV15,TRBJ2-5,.,CATSTGDTIYRETQYF,TGTGCCACCAGCACCGGGGACACTATATATCGAGAGACCCAGTACTTC
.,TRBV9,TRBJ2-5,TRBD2,CASSLGAGRGQETQYF,TGTGCCAGCAGCCTGGGAGCGGGGAGGGGCCAAGAGACCCAGTACTTC
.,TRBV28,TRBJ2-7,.,CASSLPARQMGTYEQYF,TGTGCCAGCTCCTTACCCGCCCGACAAATGGGTACCTACGAGCAGTACTTC
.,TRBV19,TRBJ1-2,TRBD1,CASSTRTGSGYTF,TGTGCCAGTAGTACAAGGACAGGGAGCGGCTACACCTTC
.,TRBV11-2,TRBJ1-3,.,CASSQGWGLSGNTIYF,TGTGCCAGCAGCCAGGGCTGGGGGCTCTCAGGAAACACCATATATTTT
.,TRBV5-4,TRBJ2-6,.,CASSLARLTGANVLTF,TGTGCCAGCAGCTTGGCCAGGTTAACTGGGGCCAACGTCCTGACTTTC
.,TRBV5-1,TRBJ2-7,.,CASSLGPQVSYEQYF,TGCGCCAGCAGCTTGGGTCCACAGGTCTCCTACGAGCAGTACTTC